The T cell receptor (beta chain) described here comes from a study of shared clonotypes between healthy human individuals. The method was immunoSEQ multiplex PCR; TCRdb's version includes in-frame clones alone and lacks a portion of them. The sample yields approximately 1,500,000 clones, 98% seen once. It was into CD45RA+ naive and CD45RA-negative memory subsets that the CD4+ cells were split. The CDR3 is made up of 16 amino acids. This sequence joins TRBV21-1 and TRBJ1-5. TRBV21-1 is reported as a pseudogene. Material for sequencing was naive CD4+ T cells sorted from blood. Subset reported: CD45RA+ positively selected. This TCR came from a man aged 30 to 45 in good health. As DNA, the CDR3 is TGTGCCAGCAGCCCTAGGATTCGGGAGGGTCATCAGCCCCAGCATTTT. Translated: CASSPRIREGHQPQHF.